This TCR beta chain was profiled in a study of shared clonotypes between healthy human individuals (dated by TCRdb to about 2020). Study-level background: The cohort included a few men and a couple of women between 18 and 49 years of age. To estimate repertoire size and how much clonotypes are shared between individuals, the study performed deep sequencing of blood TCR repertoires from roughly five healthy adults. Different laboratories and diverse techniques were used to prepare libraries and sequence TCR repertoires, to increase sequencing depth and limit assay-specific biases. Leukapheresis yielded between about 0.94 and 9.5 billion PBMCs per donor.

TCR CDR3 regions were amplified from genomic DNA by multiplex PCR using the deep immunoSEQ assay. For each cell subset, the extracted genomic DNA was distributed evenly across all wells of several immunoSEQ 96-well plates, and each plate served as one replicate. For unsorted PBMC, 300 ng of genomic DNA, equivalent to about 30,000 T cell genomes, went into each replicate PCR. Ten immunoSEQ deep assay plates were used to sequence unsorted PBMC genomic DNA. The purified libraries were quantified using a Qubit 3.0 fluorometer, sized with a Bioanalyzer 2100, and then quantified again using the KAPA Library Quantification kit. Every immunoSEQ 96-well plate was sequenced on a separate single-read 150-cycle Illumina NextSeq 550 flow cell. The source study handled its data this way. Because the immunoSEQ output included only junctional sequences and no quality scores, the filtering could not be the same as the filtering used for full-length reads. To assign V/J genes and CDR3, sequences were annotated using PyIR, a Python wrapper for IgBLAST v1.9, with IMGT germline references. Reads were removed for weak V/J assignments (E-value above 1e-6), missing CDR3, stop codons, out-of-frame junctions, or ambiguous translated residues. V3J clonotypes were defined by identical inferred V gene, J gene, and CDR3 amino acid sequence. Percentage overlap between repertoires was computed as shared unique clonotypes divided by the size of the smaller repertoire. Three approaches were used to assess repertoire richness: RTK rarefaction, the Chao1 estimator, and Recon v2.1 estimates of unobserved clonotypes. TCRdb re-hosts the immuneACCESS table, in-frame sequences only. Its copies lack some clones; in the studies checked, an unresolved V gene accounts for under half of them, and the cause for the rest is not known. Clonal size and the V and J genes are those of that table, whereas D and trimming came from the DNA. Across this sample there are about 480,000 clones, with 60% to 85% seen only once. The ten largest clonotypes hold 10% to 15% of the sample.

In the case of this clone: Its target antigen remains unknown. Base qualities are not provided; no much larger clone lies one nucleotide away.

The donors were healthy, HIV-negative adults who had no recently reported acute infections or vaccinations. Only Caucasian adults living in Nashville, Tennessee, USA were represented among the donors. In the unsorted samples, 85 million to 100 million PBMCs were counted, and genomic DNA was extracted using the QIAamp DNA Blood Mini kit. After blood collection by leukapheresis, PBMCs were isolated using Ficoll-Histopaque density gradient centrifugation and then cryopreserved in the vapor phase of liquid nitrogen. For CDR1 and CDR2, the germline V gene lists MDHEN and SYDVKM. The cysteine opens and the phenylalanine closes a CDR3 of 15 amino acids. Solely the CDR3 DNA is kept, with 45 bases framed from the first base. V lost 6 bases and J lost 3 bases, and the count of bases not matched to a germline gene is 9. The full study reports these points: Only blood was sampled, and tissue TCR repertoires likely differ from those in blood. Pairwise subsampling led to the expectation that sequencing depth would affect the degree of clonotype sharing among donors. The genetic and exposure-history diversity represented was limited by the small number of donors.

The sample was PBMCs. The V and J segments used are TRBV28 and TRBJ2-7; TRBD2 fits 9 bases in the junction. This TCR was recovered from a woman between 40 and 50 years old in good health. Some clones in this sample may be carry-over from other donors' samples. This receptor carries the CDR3 CASREVAGENYEQYF. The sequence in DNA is TGTGCCAGCAGAGAGGTAGCGGGAGAGAACTACGAGCAGTACTTC.